This T cell receptor beta chain came from a study of vaccination effects on CD4 cells after COVID-19 (dated by TCRdb to the early 2020s). Study-wide context: Across the study, the median time from the second dose to post-vaccine sampling was 72 days (range 14 to 241). In both COVID-19 convalescent patients and infection-naive vaccine recipients, the study compared SARS-CoV-2 spike-specific CD4+ TCR repertoires from before mRNA vaccination with those from after it. Cultures from other donors in the study were sequenced using the Oncomine TCR Beta short-read assay on an Illumina iSeq 100. A total of more than 8 COVID-19 convalescent patients and a handful of SARS-CoV-2-naive healthy vaccine recipients were included in the full study. Results and caveats for the whole study, not just this receptor: Limitations of the study were the small number of convalescent patients and the absence of early post-infection timepoints. Both infection-induced and vaccine-induced clones contracted markedly at late post-vaccination timepoints, which is consistent with waning T cell responses. In healthy vaccine recipients, vaccine-induced clones were almost all SARS-CoV-2 mono-reactive, with only 1 of 255 being cross-reactive with common cold coronaviruses.

The library was obtained by the immunoSEQ multiplex PCR assay. DNA from the cultured, isolated CD4+ T cells was subjected to TCR beta CDR3 sequencing. Under the source paper's analysis protocol: Non-productive TCR sequences were discarded, and reads were trimmed to the CDR3 region, with only CDR3s of 7 or more amino acids retained. The MANAFEST web app was used to pick out antigen-specific clonotypes by comparing their expansion in peptide wells with that in reference cultures. To be called positive, a clone needed expansion at FDR<0.05 compared with the reference and with all other wells, an odds ratio greater than 5, and a frequency greater than 0.1% in two replicate wells. A clonotype was called cross-reactive if it was significantly expanded both in SARS-CoV-2 spike wells and in at least one common cold coronavirus spike condition. CDR3 similarity was assessed by Levenshtein distance with the stringdist R package, and unrooted trees were built with ape in R 3.6.1. TCRdb stores this immuneACCESS table with in-frame sequences only. Part of the clones is absent; in the studies checked, under half of the shortfall reflects unresolved V genes, and no reason is known for the rest. That table furnishes V, J and clone size, whereas the DNA furnished D and trimming. Recorded for this sample are about 59,000 clones; roughly 78% of them occurred a single time. Just under 2% of the sample belongs to the ten largest clones.

Comments on this clone: Its specific antigen is unknown. Per-base qualities were not stored, and no clone one base away is much larger.

The CDR3 spans 15 residues, from the cysteine through the phenylalanine. Of all the DNA, just the CDR3 is kept, 45 bases in frame from base 1. CDR1 and CDR2, per the germline V gene, are SNHLY and FYNNEI. Germline trimming: 6 bases from V, 7 bases from J; junction bases outside gene matches: 8. In the ViraFEST assay, PBMC were stimulated with viral peptide pools, and antigen-specific CD4+ T cell clonotypes were then identified by expansion using TCR sequencing. After more than nine days of culture, CD4+ T cells were isolated with the EasySep CD4+ T cell isolation kit. Two doses of either the BNT162b2 or the mRNA-1273 mRNA SARS-CoV-2 vaccine were administered to participants. Negative nucleocapsid antibody results before and after vaccination confirmed that the healthy vaccine recipients had no prior SARS-CoV-2 infection. Roughly 2.1 million PBMC per well were cultured in IMDM with 5% human AB serum, roughly 11 IU/ml IL-2 and gentamicin, plus 10 ug/ml peptides. On days 3 and 7, half of the culture medium was replaced with fresh IL-2-containing medium. Unless noted otherwise, every peptide stimulation condition was cultured in triplicate wells. Using Ficoll-Paque Plus gradient centrifugation, PBMC were separated from whole blood and then either used fresh or cryopreserved at -140C. The overlapping peptide pools covered the spike proteins of SARS-CoV-2 and of the common cold coronaviruses HCoV-NL63, HCoV-OC43 and HCoV-229E. Genomic DNA was extracted from cultured CD4+ T cells with the QIAamp micro DNA kit.

This sample comprised CD4+ T cells from PBMCs cultured with HCoV-OC43 spike peptides, obtained after COVID-19 vaccination. Per the publication, the cell subset or site label means: HCoV-OC43 spike overlapping peptide pool stimulation. The sequence was obtained from a human donor who received a COVID-19 vaccine. The chain was built from TRBV2 and TRBJ1-6; TRBD1 aligns with 8 central bases. The DNA sequence follows: TGTGCCAGCAGCAAGGACAGGGCATCGAATTCACCCCTCCACTTT. This sequence encodes CASSKDRASNSPLHF.